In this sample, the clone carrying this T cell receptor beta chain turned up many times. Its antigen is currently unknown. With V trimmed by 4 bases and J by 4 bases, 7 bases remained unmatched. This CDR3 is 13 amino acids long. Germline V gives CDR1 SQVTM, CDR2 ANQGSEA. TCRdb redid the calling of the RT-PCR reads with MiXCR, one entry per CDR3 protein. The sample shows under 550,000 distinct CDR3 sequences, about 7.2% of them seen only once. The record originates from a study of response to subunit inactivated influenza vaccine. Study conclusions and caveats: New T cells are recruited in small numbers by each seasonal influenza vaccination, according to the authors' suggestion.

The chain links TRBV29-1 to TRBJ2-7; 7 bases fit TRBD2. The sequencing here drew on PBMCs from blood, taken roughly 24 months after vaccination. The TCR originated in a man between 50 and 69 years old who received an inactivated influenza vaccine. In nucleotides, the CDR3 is TGCAGCGTTGTCCCAGCGGGAACTTACGAGCAGTACTTC. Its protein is CSVVPAGTYEQYF.